These T cell receptor beta chains were read from a single sample in a study of cytomegalovirus exposure and HLA in healthy donors. The method was immunoSEQ multiplex PCR; TCRdb's version includes in-frame clones alone and lacks a portion of them. The sample lists over 85,000 clones, 65% to 80% occurring once. Sequenced material: PBMCs. These receptor sequences come from a young man in good health and CMV-seropositive. Each CDR3 is given with its conserved first and last residue. A D gene is named only where the DNA matches it firmly. Size is stated for part of the rows, as once, few or many counts, or as a class when the clone is expanded.

j_gene	abundance	d_gene	v_gene	CDR3nt	CDR3aa
TRBJ2-3	NA	TRBD2	TRBV7-9	TGTGCCAGCAGCTCACCCCCGGGACTAGCGGGGGTGGTGGCAGATACGCAGTATTTT	CASSSPPGLAGVVADTQYF
TRBJ1-1	NA	TRBD1	TRBV6-6	TGTGCCAGCAGTTACACCGGACAGGGAGCGACTGAAGCTTTCTTT	CASSYTGQGATEAFF
TRBJ1-1	NA	NA	TRBV5-1	TGCGCCAGCAGCTTGGAAGGGCAGGGGACCACTGAAGCTTTCTTT	CASSLEGQGTTEAFF
TRBJ1-4	once	NA	TRBV13	TGTGCCAGCAGCTTAGGCCCGACAGGTCCCAACGGGAAACTGTTTTTT	CASSLGPTGPNGKLFF
TRBJ1-2	NA	NA	TRBV6-5	TGTGCCAGCAGGCGGGGCAGGGAGGATGGCTACACCTTC	CASRRGREDGYTF
TRBJ1-5	NA	NA	TRBV6-1	TGTGCCAGCAGTGAAGAAGACGGGGGACATCAGCCCCAGCATTTT	CASSEEDGGHQPQHF
TRBJ1-2	NA	TRBD1	TRBV19	TGTGCCAGTAGTTTCGGACAGGGGAGAATCTATGGCTACACCTTC	CASSFGQGRIYGYTF
TRBJ1-2	NA	NA	TRBV6-4	TGTGCCAGCAGCGAGGGCAGACAAACCTATGGCTACACCTTC	CASSEGRQTYGYTF
TRBJ2-1	NA	TRBD2	TRBV10-3	TGTGCCATCAGTGACCCCGGGACTAGCTCCTACAATGAGCAGTTCTTC	CAISDPGTSSYNEQFF
TRBJ2-7	NA	NA	TRBV6-6	TGTGCCACGCAGGGGGGCCCGCGGGTCTACGAGCAGTACTTC	CATQGGPRVYEQYF
TRBJ1-6	once	TRBD1	TRBV5-1	TGCGCCAGCAGCCCCGACAGGGAAGATTCACCCCTCCACTTT	CASSPDREDSPLHF
TRBJ2-2	NA	TRBD1	TRBV27	TGTGCCAGCAGTTTATCGATAGCCAGGGGGCCACCACCACCAGCCGGGGAGCTGTTTTTT	CASSLSIARGPPPPAGELFF
TRBJ2-5	NA	NA	TRBV19	TGTGCCAGTAGTGGGGGACTGCAAGAGACCCAGTACTTC	CASSGGLQETQYF
TRBJ1-2	NA	NA	TRBV28	TGTGCCAGCAGTTTATCTCGTCAGGCCGGTGGCTACACCTTC	CASSLSRQAGGYTF
TRBJ1-2	NA	TRBD1	TRBV4-1	TGCGCCAGCAGCCCAAGAATTGGGGCAGGGGGGAACTATGGCTACACCTTC	CASSPRIGAGGNYGYTF
TRBJ2-3	NA	NA	TRBV9	TGTGCCAGCAGCGATAGGAGCAGCCGGAGGAAAAGCACAGATACGCAGTATTTT	CASSDRSSRRKSTDTQYF
TRBJ2-1	NA	NA	TRBV19	TGTGCCAGTAGTATAGGGGGCCGGCGGAATGAGCAGTTCTTC	CASSIGGRRNEQFF
TRBJ2-7	NA	TRBD2	TRBV9	TGTGCCAGCAGCGTGTCTAGCGGGGGCACGGTCGAGCAGTACTTC	CASSVSSGGTVEQYF
TRBJ1-1	NA	NA	TRBV11-3	TGTGCCAGCAGCTTATTCATCCACACTGAAGCTTTCTTT	CASSLFIHTEAFF
TRBJ1-4	NA	NA	TRBV29-1	TGCAGCGTTGCCTCCCGGGGGGGGCAGGGAAAACTGTTTTTT	CSVASRGGQGKLFF
TRBJ1-3	few	TRBD1	TRBV11-2	TGTGCCAGCAGAGATTTTACAGGGGCCTCTGGAAACACCATATATTTT	CASRDFTGASGNTIYF
TRBJ1-1	NA	NA	TRBV7-9	TGTGCCAGCAGCTTAGGTGGGCTGGGACACCGATCAGCTTTCTTT	CASSLGGLGHRSAFF
TRBJ2-1	NA	TRBD2	TRBV15	TGTGCCACCAGCAGAGGTCCTAGCGGGGGGATCGGCTCCTACAATGAGCAGTTCTTC	CATSRGPSGGIGSYNEQFF
TRBJ1-1	NA	NA	TRBV11-2	TGTGCCAGCAGCCCCCTCGCCAGGGCTACTGAAGCTTTCTTT	CASSPLARATEAFF
TRBJ1-4	once	TRBD1	TRBV5-1	TGCGCCAGCAGCTTAGCCACAGGGGGCGGTGGTGAAAAACTGTTTTTT	CASSLATGGGGEKLFF
TRBJ2-1	NA	NA	TRBV27	TGTGCCAGCAGTCACCCGGGCTCCTACAATGAGCAGTTCTTC	CASSHPGSYNEQFF
TRBJ2-7	NA	NA	TRBV7-9	TGTGCCAGCAGCCCACTAGGGTTCTACGAGCAGTACTTC	CASSPLGFYEQYF
TRBJ2-7	NA	TRBD2	TRBV7-2	TGTGCCAGCAGCTTCGGAACGACTAGCGGGGTCTCCTACGAGCAGTACTTC	CASSFGTTSGVSYEQYF
TRBJ2-3	NA	TRBD2	TRBV10-3	TGCCACTCAAGCCTAGCGGGGGGTTTATTCACAGATACGCAGTATTTT	CHSSLAGGLFTDTQYF
TRBJ1-2	NA	TRBD1	TRBV5-1	TGCGCCAGCAGCTTGGGGCAGGGGGGAAACTATGGCTACACCTTC	CASSLGQGGNYGYTF
TRBJ2-1	NA	TRBD2	TRBV7-3	TGTGCCAGCAGCTTATCGGTAGCGGGGGACAATGAGCAGTTCTTC	CASSLSVAGDNEQFF
TRBJ2-5	NA	NA	TRBV4-3	TGCGCCAGCAGCCAAATTCGCCAAGAGACCCAGTACTTC	CASSQIRQETQYF